This T cell receptor beta chain was sequenced in a study of identifying expanded T cells in peripheral blood. During the collection period, no donor immune events like infections were recorded. Remarks on this clone: Its antigen is as yet unknown.

Between the trimmed V and J ends, which lost 1 base and 0 bases, there was a span of 10 bases. The CDR3 sequence is 15 residues long. Germline CDR1 SGHKS, CDR2 YYEKEE (reference sequence). General study findings and limits: Variance in clone template counts between two-week samples significantly increased with total template count across all healthy donors.

Some clones are missing from TCRdb's copy, which holds only in-frame ones; the method was immunoSEQ multiplex PCR. The sample lists about 82,000 clones; roughly 90% were seen once. The TCR was taken from a person aged 18 to 70 in good health. The source material was blood. The V gene is TRBV5-5, the J gene TRBJ1-2; D is undetermined. The CDR3 coding sequence is TGTGCCAGCAGCTTGTTCCAGCAAACTAACTATGGCTACACCTTC. Translation gives CASSLFQQTNYGYTF. Filled out from reference TRBV5-5 and TRBJ1-2, the complete variable domain reads DAGVTQSPTHLIKTRGQQVTLRCSPISGHKSVSWYQQVLGQGPQFIFQYYEKEERGRGNFPDRFSARQFPNYSSELNVNALLLGDSALYLCASSLFQQTNYGYTFGSGTRLTVV.